The 18 T cell receptor beta chains presented below share a single source sample, sequenced in a study of cytomegalovirus exposure and HLA in healthy donors. The PCR had 60 Vbeta and 13 Jbeta primers. TCRdb's table, derived via immunoSEQ multiplex PCR, lists solely in-frame clones and lacks some. In the table there are 90,000 to 110,000 clones, under 85% of which are singletons. Specimen: PBMCs. Receptors were obtained from a man aged 25 to 45 in good health and CMV-seronegative.

The rearrangement joins TRBV10-1 to TRBJ2-1, with 7 bases lining up with TRBD2. Germline CDR1 reads WNHNN; CDR2 reads SYGVQD (reference sequence). V was clipped by 3 bases and J by 6 bases; unmatched bases: 11. The CDR3 runs 16 residues. The CDR3 protein is CASSETRKGLVNEQFF. The CDR3 nucleotides are TGCGCCAGCAGTGAAACCAGAAAAGGACTAGTCAATGAGCAGTTCTTC.

The rearrangement uses TRBV5-5 and TRBJ1-5; D may be TRBD1 (6 bases). V lost 1 base and J lost 3, with 11 bases in between. The CDR3 spans 15 residues. Germline CDR1 reads SGHKS; CDR2 reads YYEKEE (reference sequence). CDR3 DNA: TGTGCCAGCAGCTTGCAGGGGCGGTCCAATCAGCCCCAGCATTTT. As protein: CASSLQGRSNQPQHF. Full variable domain (remainder filled in from reference TRBV5-5 and TRBJ1-5): DAGVTQSPTHLIKTRGQQVTLRCSPISGHKSVSWYQQVLGQGPQFIFQYYEKEERGRGNFPDRFSARQFPNYSSELNVNALLLGDSALYLCASSLQGRSNQPQHFGDGTRLSIL.

This chain uses TRBV4-3 with TRBJ1-3, with 8 positions matching TRBD1. The CDR3 runs to 16 residues. V gave up 3 bases and J gave up 0 bases; unmatched junction bases: 4. The germline V gene has CDR1 LGHNA and CDR2 YSLEER. CDR3: CASSQDRVASGNTIYF. The CDR3 DNA sequence: TGCGCCAGCAGCCAGGACAGGGTGGCCTCTGGAAACACCATATATTTT.

The chain recombines TRBV9 with TRBJ1-3, with D perhaps TRBD1 (5 bases). This CDR3 has 14 amino acids. CDR1 SGDLS and CDR2 YYNGEE come from the germline V gene. The V end was cut by 0 bases, the J end by 8 bases, with 12 bases between. As DNA, the CDR3 is TGTGCCAGCAGCGTAGGCACCCAAGGGGACACCATATATTTT. Amino acid sequence: CASSVGTQGDTIYF.

The chain couples TRBV11-3 to TRBJ2-1; D is possibly TRBD2 (5 bases). Per germline, CDR1 SGHNT and CDR2 YENEEA. V lost 5 bases and J lost 8, with 13 bases in between. This CDR3 is built from 13 residues. The CDR3 nucleotides are TGTGCCAGCAGCCCCTCCGGGAACTATGAGCAGTTCTTC. Encoded protein: CASSPSGNYEQFF.

The V gene is TRBV4-3, the J gene TRBJ2-1, with 11 bases fitting TRBD1. CDR3 length: 16 residues. The junction had 6 bases not matched to a gene; V was cut back by 0 bases and J by 8 bases. Germline V CDR1 and CDR2: LGHNA, YSLEER. The CDR3 sequence is CASSQDSGQGAYEQFF. The CDR3 DNA is TGCGCCAGCAGCCAAGATTCCGGACAGGGGGCTTATGAGCAGTTCTTC.

The rearrangement uses TRBV29-1 and TRBJ2-7, with TRBD2 as a possible D gene (5 bases). Germline CDR1 is SQVTM and CDR2 is ANQGSEA. V was cut by 5 bases and J by 1 base, with 9 bases left in between. This CDR3 comprises 12 residues. The chain's CDR3 is CSVLSGSYEQYF. DNA for the CDR3: TGCAGCGTTCTAAGCGGTTCCTACGAGCAGTACTTC.

The chain employs TRBV5-1 and TRBJ1-4; tentative D call: TRBD1 (5 bases). CDR1 is SGHRS and CDR2 is YFSETQ in the germline V gene. Trimming cost V 4 bases and J 6 bases, with 16 bases left between them. There are 15 residues in the CDR3. The DNA of the CDR3 is TGCGCCAGCAGCCCCCAGGGCAGAGATGATGAAAAACTGTTTTTT. As protein: CASSPQGRDDEKLFF. The full variable domain, its missing parts supplied by reference TRBV5-1 and TRBJ1-4, is KAGVTQTPRYLIKTRGQQVTLSCSPISGHRSVSWYQQTPGQGLQFLFEYFSETQRNKGNFPGRFSGRQFSNSRSEMNVSTLELGDSALYLCASSPQGRDDEKLFFGSGTQLSVL.

V gene TRBV5-6 combines with J gene TRBJ2-7; 13 bases are a match to TRBD2. Germline V lookup: CDR1 SGHDT, CDR2 YYEEEE. This CDR3 comprises 15 residues. V lost 2 bases and J lost 4; bases outside the gene matches: 3. CDR3 region: CASSFGTSGIYEQYF. The CDR3 DNA sequence: TGTGCCAGCAGCTTCGGGACTAGCGGGATTTACGAGCAGTACTTC. Looking up the rest from reference TRBV5-6 and TRBJ2-7 gives the full variable domain: DAGVTQSPTHLIKTRGQQVTLRCSPKSGHDTVSWYQQALGQGPQFIFQYYEEEERQRGNFPDRFSGHQFPNYSSELNVNALLLGDSALYLCASSFGTSGIYEQYFGPGTRLTVT.

The chain recombines TRBV5-4 with TRBJ2-3, with D maybe TRBD2 (6 bases). Germline loops: CDR1 SGHNT, CDR2 YYREEE (reference sequence). The CDR3 runs 14 residues. The germline V and J ends were trimmed by 5 bases and 2 bases, with 12 bases remaining between them. CDR3 DNA sequence: TGTGCCAGCAGTGTAGCGGTCAACACAGATACGCAGTATTTT. It encodes CASSVAVNTDTQYF.

J is TRBJ1-5 and V is TRBV6-6, with a tentative D call TRBD1 (5 bases). Trimming shortened V by 6 bases and J by 2 bases, and 14 bases separated the two germline ends. CDR3 size: 15 residues. From germline, CDR1 is MNHNY and CDR2 SVGAGI (reference sequence). The CDR3 loop is CASRTGGMGNQPQHF. DNA for the CDR3: TGTGCCAGCAGAACCGGGGGGATGGGCAATCAGCCCCAGCATTTT.

J is TRBJ1-4 and V is TRBV30, with D unclear. The length of the CDR3 is 15 residues. The germline gives CDR1 GTSNPN, CDR2 SVGIG (reference sequence). V was cut by 5 bases and J by 0 bases, with 13 bases left in between. CDR3 DNA: TGTGCCTGGGCAAGATCACTCGCAACTAATGAAAAACTGTTTTTT. Translation gives CAWARSLATNEKLFF.

CDR3 amino acids: CASSYSPGEKTQYF. The CDR3 DNA follows: TGTGCCAGCAGTTACTCGCCGGGAGAGAAGACCCAGTACTTC. This sequence joins TRBV6-5 and TRBJ2-5; D is possibly TRBD2 (6 bases). Germline CDR1 reads MNHEY; CDR2 reads SVGAGI. The CDR3 has 14 residues. The V end lost 0 bases, the J end lost 6 bases, and 11 bases lay between the germline ends.

The V gene is TRBV27, the J gene TRBJ1-2, with a possible D match to TRBD1 (5 bases). CDR3 size: 15 residues. Deletions cut 8 bases from V and 4 bases from J, with 20 bases between. Germline V gene lookup returns CDR1 MNHEY and CDR2 SMNVEV (reference sequence). The CDR3 is CASGDSGGVGYGYTF. CDR3 coding DNA: TGTGCCAGCGGCGACAGCGGGGGGGTCGGCTATGGCTACACCTTC.

The rearrangement uses TRBV11-2 and TRBJ2-2, with 8 bases identical to TRBD2. Per the germline V gene, CDR1 is SGHAT and CDR2 is FQNNGV. CDR3 length equals 16 residues. Trimming cost V 8 bases and J 0 bases; bases outside gene matches: 8. CDR3: CASQREGGANTGELFF. The CDR3 DNA reads as TGTGCCAGCCAACGGGAGGGCGGGGCGAACACCGGGGAGCTGTTTTTT.

The V gene is TRBV6-1, the J gene TRBJ2-7; 10 bases are a match to TRBD2. Germline trimming cut 6 bases from V and 4 bases from J; bases unmatched to any gene: 3. The CDR3 is 13 residues long. Germline V CDR1 and CDR2: MNHNS, SASEGT. CDR3 coding DNA: TGTGCCAGCAGCATTAGCGGGGGGTACGAGCAGTACTTC. Translating gives CASSISGGYEQYF.

The chain carries TRBV18 and TRBJ2-2, with 7 positions matching TRBD1. The V gene end was trimmed by 4 bases and the J gene end by 5 bases; junction bases not matched to a gene: 7. Germline V lookup: CDR1 KGHSH, CDR2 LQKENI. The CDR3 loop spans 15 amino acids. The CDR3 DNA sequence: TGTGCCAGCTCACTACAGGGGCGAGTAACCGGGGAGCTGTTTTTT. Translated: CASSLQGRVTGELFF.

This sequence joins TRBV20-1 and TRBJ1-1, with TRBD1 matching over 10 bases. This CDR3 comprises 11 residues. The germline gives CDR1 DFQATT, CDR2 SNEGSKA (reference sequence). The DNA for the CDR3 is TGCAGCGGGACAGGGGCCACTGAAGCTTTCTTT. It yields the protein CSGTGATEAFF.